This T cell receptor beta chain is from a study of shared clonotypes between healthy human individuals. Study-wide findings and caveats: Sequencing of the sorted subsets was shown by rarefaction to be incomplete despite large depth.

The ends were cut back, 8 bases at V and 2 bases at J, with 11 bases in the middle. CDR3 length equals 13 residues. Germline lookup yields CDR1 ENHRY and CDR2 SYGVKD. With regard to this clone: What it recognizes is unknown.

Template for every sorted-subset replicate PCR totaled roughly 210 ng DNA, 25,000 to 35,000 T cell genomes. Only in-frame clones appear in the TCRdb table, and some are missing; sequencing was by immunoSEQ multiplex PCR. The table lists about 380,000 clones, roughly 96% of them singletons, with around 0.32% in the top ten. The donors were all Caucasian adults (living in Nashville, Tennessee). The specimen sequenced was memory CD8+ T cells sorted from blood. As to subset: CD45RO+ cells pooled with CCR7-negative TemRA cells. J is TRBJ2-3 and V is TRBV10-3; TRBD2 might be the D (6 bases). The receptor's source is a man aged 25-45 years in good health. CDR3 coding DNA: TGTGCCATCCGGGACTCGACCACAGATACGCAGTATTTT. Its protein is CAIRDSTTDTQYF.